The 20 T cell receptor beta chains in this list originate from one sample, sequenced in a study of cytomegalovirus exposure and HLA in healthy donors. Primers included in the PCR were 60 Vbeta and 13 Jbeta primers. Sequenced by immunoSEQ multiplex PCR; TCRdb stores in-frame clones only, minus some. The profile shows some 89,000 clones, roughly 80% of them singletons. Sequencing was performed on PBMCs. Every receptor here comes from a woman aged 25-40 years in good health and CMV-seronegative.

This clone was observed a handful of times. This chain joins TRBV4-3 and TRBJ2-2; D possibly corresponds to TRBD2 (7 bases). Looked up from germline, CDR1 is LGHNA and CDR2 is YSLEER. V was cut by 5 bases and J by 3 bases, with 13 bases left in between. The CDR3 length is 15 residues. CDR3 nucleotides: TGCGCCAGCAGCGGAGGGGGGGAGTACACCGGGGAGCTGTTTTTT. It translates to CASSGGGEYTGELFF.

This chain connects TRBV28 to TRBJ2-7; no firm D call. The CDR3 extends over 15 amino acids. The germline V gene has CDR1 MDHEN and CDR2 SYDVKM. Between the trimmed V and J ends, which lost 3 bases and 0 bases, there was a span of 12 bases. This CDR3 is CASSFPGSNSYEQYF. The CDR3 DNA is TGTGCCAGCAGTTTCCCCGGGTCTAACTCCTACGAGCAGTACTTC.

CDR3: CASSLHQETQYF. The CDR3 DNA reads TGTGCCAGCAGCTTACATCAAGAGACCCAGTACTTC. This chain links TRBV7-8 with TRBJ2-5; D is ambiguous. Germline CDR1 SGHVS, CDR2 FQNEAQ. Deletions cut 2 bases from V and 2 bases from J, with 3 bases between. CDR3 size: 12 residues.

The gene calls are TRBV7-2 and TRBJ1-4; possibly TRBD1 for D (6 bases). The CDR3 consists of 14 residues. V lost 5 bases and J lost 10, with 17 bases in between. The germline V gene encodes CDR1 SGHTA and CDR2 FQGNSA. The CDR3 is CASSPDRLRGKLFF. DNA for the CDR3: TGTGCCAGCAGCCCCGACAGGCTCCGGGGAAAACTGTTTTTT.

This clone has only one observation. The chain is built from TRBV13 and TRBJ2-3; 10 nucleotides align to TRBD1. This CDR3 is built from 16 residues. The junction had 5 bases not matched to a gene; V was cut back by 5 bases and J by 0 bases. Germline values: CDR1 PRHDT, CDR2 FYEKMQ (reference sequence). In nucleotides, the CDR3 is TGTGCCAGCAGCCCGACAGGGGGCCCTAGCACAGATACGCAGTATTTT. Protein product: CASSPTGGPSTDTQYF.

J is TRBJ2-3 and V is TRBV30, with 14 bases identical to TRBD2. V was clipped by 5 bases and J by 4 bases; unmatched bases: 5. The CDR3 has 15 residues. The germline gives CDR1 GTSNPN, CDR2 SVGIG (reference sequence). In DNA, the CDR3 is TGTGCCTGGGCCCGACTAGCGGGAGGGGCAGATACGCAGTATTTT. This codes for CAWARLAGGADTQYF.

The chain joins TRBV7-9 to TRBJ2-1, with a tentative D call TRBD1 (6 bases). V was trimmed by 1 base and J by 2 bases, leaving 12 bases between them. The CDR3 extends over 16 amino acids. Germline lookup yields CDR1 SEHNR and CDR2 FQNEAQ (reference sequence). The chain's CDR3 is CASSLVDSPPYNEQFF. The CDR3 DNA follows: TGTGCCAGCAGCTTAGTGGACAGTCCCCCCTACAATGAGCAGTTCTTC.

This clone was seen once. This CDR3 reads CASSKAGLDIQYF. In nucleotides, the CDR3 is TGTGCCAGCAGTAAGGCGGGGCTAGACATTCAGTACTTC. The gene calls are TRBV28 and TRBJ2-4, with a tentative D call TRBD2 (6 bases). V lost 5 bases to trimming and J lost 8 bases, with 13 bases between them. The germline gives CDR1 MDHEN, CDR2 SYDVKM. The CDR3 runs 13 residues. Full variable domain (remainder filled in from reference TRBV28 and TRBJ2-4): DVKVTQSSRYLVKRTGEKVFLECVQDMDHENMFWYRQDPGLGLRLIYFSYDVKMKEKGDIPEGYSVSREKKERFSLILESASTNQTSMYLCASSKAGLDIQYFGAGTRLSVL.

This chain joins TRBV5-5 and TRBJ2-2, with TRBD2 matching over 7 bases. The V segment lost 1 base and the J segment 2 bases; nucleotides outside the gene matches: 2. This CDR3 spans 15 amino acids. CDR1 and CDR2 from the germline V gene are SGHKS and YYEKEE (reference sequence). CDR3 bases: TGTGCCAGCAGCTTGTCTAGCGGCAACACCGGGGAGCTGTTTTTT. Translating gives CASSLSSGNTGELFF.

CDR3 protein: CASSESLAGGRGDTQYF. As DNA, the CDR3 is TGTGCCAGCAGTGAGTCCCTAGCGGGAGGGCGTGGAGATACGCAGTATTTT. The rearrangement joins TRBV6-1 to TRBJ2-3; 12 bases align to TRBD2. Unmatched junction bases numbered 9, after V lost 3 bases and J lost 5 bases. In germline, CDR1 is MNHNS, CDR2 SASEGT. The CDR3 spans 17 residues.

This chain uses TRBV7-8 with TRBJ2-7, with 7 nucleotides matching TRBD2. Germline V gene lookup returns CDR1 SGHVS and CDR2 FQNEAQ. The CDR3 length is 13 residues. V shed 5 bases, J shed 7 bases, and the junction held 8 bases outside the gene matches. The CDR3 loop is CASSRLALSEQYF. For the CDR3, the DNA is TGTGCCAGCAGCAGACTAGCTCTAAGTGAGCAGTACTTC.

This clone was picked up a small number of times. The gene calls are TRBV9 and TRBJ2-5, with 9 nucleotides matching TRBD1. Germline V gene data show CDR1 as SGDLS and CDR2 as YYNGEE. V shed 0 bases and J 4 bases; nucleotides not matched to a gene: 7. The CDR3 loop spans 16 amino acids. CDR3 DNA: TGTGCCAGCAGCGTAGGGGGACAGGGTGGACGAGAGACCCAGTACTTC. This translates into CASSVGGQGGRETQYF.

The chain joins TRBV7-2 to TRBJ2-5; D is undetermined. The CDR3 runs 11 residues. The germline CDR1 and CDR2 sequences are SGHTA and FQGNSA. Trimming shortened V by 2 bases and J by 6 bases, and 4 bases separated the two germline ends. CDR3 protein: CASSLLKTQYF. The CDR3 DNA reads as TGTGCCAGCAGCTTACTAAAGACCCAGTACTTC.

This clone was seen just once. The chain is built from TRBV6-5 and TRBJ2-4, with TRBD2 as a possible D gene (5 bases). CDR3 length equals 14 residues. The ends were cut back, 0 bases at V and 6 bases at J, with 9 bases in the middle. CDR1 and CDR2 from the germline V gene are MNHEY and SVGAGI. The CDR3 DNA follows: TGTGCCAGCAGTTACTCGGACTCCGGAAACATTCAGTACTTC. It encodes CASSYSDSGNIQYF.

The chain has TRBV11-2 and TRBJ2-1; D possibly corresponds to TRBD2 (6 bases). Germline V gene data show CDR1 as SGHAT and CDR2 as FQNNGV. The CDR3 extends over 15 amino acids. V dropped 2 bases and J dropped 15 bases, with 23 bases sitting between them. The CDR3 sequence: CASSLSEGWAGSAFF. CDR3 DNA sequence: TGTGCCAGCAGCTTATCGGAGGGCTGGGCGGGAAGTGCGTTCTTC.

The CDR3 bases are TGTGCCAGCAGCTCGCCGGGACAGGGGGCCTACGAGCAGTACTTC. It translates to CASSSPGQGAYEQYF. The J gene is TRBJ2-7, the V gene TRBV7-9; 11 bases are shared with TRBD1. Trimming cost V 4 bases and J 2 bases; bases outside gene matches: 4. The CDR3 extends over 15 amino acids. The germline V gene encodes CDR1 SEHNR and CDR2 FQNEAQ (reference sequence).

The chain has TRBV28 and TRBJ2-1, with 10 bases fitting TRBD1. Per germline, CDR1 MDHEN and CDR2 SYDVKM. The CDR3 spans 17 residues. Germline trimming cut 4 bases from V and 8 bases from J; bases unmatched to any gene: 14. DNA of the CDR3: TGTGCCAGCAGTTCTAGACAGGGGGCGCATATCCCTCATGAGCAGTTCTTC. This sequence encodes CASSSRQGAHIPHEQFF.

The J gene is TRBJ2-5, the V gene TRBV5-1; D possibly corresponds to TRBD2 (5 bases). The V gene lost 0 bases and the J gene lost 5 bases, with 20 bases spanning the gap. CDR3 length: 17 amino acids. Germline assignment: CDR1 SGHRS and CDR2 YFSETQ. CDR3 protein: CASSLGLDSVRRETQYF. CDR3 sequence (DNA): TGCGCCAGCAGCTTGGGGTTGGACTCCGTTCGGAGGGAGACCCAGTACTTC.

The chain links TRBV6-5 to TRBJ2-7, with D possibly TRBD1 on 6 matching bases. CDR1 MNHEY and CDR2 SVGAGI come from the germline V gene. The CDR3 has 13 amino acids. V shed 5 bases and J shed 6 bases, with 14 bases lying between them. The CDR3 loop is CASSLGQRGEQYF. The CDR3 nucleotides are TGTGCCAGCAGTCTCGGACAGAGGGGCGAGCAGTACTTC.

The chain links TRBV28 to TRBJ1-5; a possible D gene is TRBD1 (5 bases). CDR1 is MDHEN and CDR2 is SYDVKM in the germline V gene. Trimming removed 2 bases from V and 0 bases from J, with 8 bases in between. The CDR3 is 15 amino acids. The CDR3 region is CASSLGGSSNQPQHF. CDR3 sequence (DNA): TGTGCCAGCAGTTTAGGGGGGAGTAGCAATCAGCCCCAGCATTTT.